Listed below are T cell receptor beta chains from one sample, sequenced in a study of T cell changes during pregnancy in multiple sclerosis. The data were produced by immunoSEQ multiplex PCR, yet TCRdb's version contains in-frame clones alone and is incomplete. Of around 69,000 clones listed, approximately 90% are singletons. Sequences were derived from peripheral blood, sampled in the third trimester of pregnancy. The receptors shown here come from a female donor with multiple sclerosis, enrolled in a pregnancy study. CDR3s include the opening cysteine and the closing phenylalanine or tryptophan. D genes are given only for firm matches. Some rows mark clone size as missing; the rest say once, few, many or name a class of expanded clone.

v_call: TRBV4-3; d_call: NA; clone_size: NA; j_call: TRBJ2-7; cdr3_aa: CASSQGWAGLAYEQYF; cdr3_nt: TGCGCCAGCAGCCAAGGGTGGGCAGGGTTGGCCTACGAGCAGTACTTC
v_call: TRBV7-3; d_call: TRBD1; clone_size: NA; j_call: TRBJ1-6; cdr3_aa: CASSLQGSGGSYNSPLHF; cdr3_nt: TGTGCCAGCAGCTTACAGGGCTCAGGGGGTTCCTATAATTCACCCCTCCACTTT
v_call: TRBV15; d_call: NA; clone_size: NA; j_call: TRBJ1-3; cdr3_aa: CATSRDPNSGNTIYF; cdr3_nt: TGTGCCACCAGCAGAGATCCCAACAGCGGAAACACCATATATTTT
v_call: TRBV18; d_call: NA; clone_size: NA; j_call: TRBJ1-5; cdr3_aa: CASSPRQVQGNQPQHF; cdr3_nt: TGTGCCAGCTCCCCCCGACAGGTCCAAGGCAATCAGCCCCAGCATTTT
v_call: TRBV19; d_call: NA; clone_size: NA; j_call: TRBJ1-3; cdr3_aa: CASEQGRGNTIYF; cdr3_nt: TGTGCCAGCGAACAGGGTAGAGGAAACACCATATATTTT
v_call: TRBV9; d_call: NA; clone_size: NA; j_call: TRBJ1-2; cdr3_aa: CASSVGTGGIYGYTF; cdr3_nt: TGTGCCAGCAGCGTAGGAACAGGCGGGATCTATGGCTACACCTTC
v_call: TRBV5-6; d_call: NA; clone_size: NA; j_call: TRBJ1-6; cdr3_aa: CASSPSTGYGNSPLHF; cdr3_nt: TGTGCCAGCAGCCCAAGCACAGGGTACGGAAATTCACCCCTCCACTTT
v_call: TRBV5-1; d_call: NA; clone_size: NA; j_call: TRBJ1-6; cdr3_aa: CASSLDRATPLHF; cdr3_nt: TGCGCCAGCAGCTTGGACAGGGCGACGCCCCTCCACTTT
v_call: TRBV7-8; d_call: TRBD2; clone_size: NA; j_call: TRBJ2-3; cdr3_aa: CASSRSGGADTDTQYF; cdr3_nt: TGTGCCAGCAGCAGGTCGGGGGGGGCGGACACAGATACGCAGTATTTT
v_call: TRBV2; d_call: TRBD1; clone_size: NA; j_call: TRBJ1-2; cdr3_aa: CASRAGTGTGDGYTF; cdr3_nt: TGTGCCAGCAGAGCCGGGACAGGGACGGGAGATGGCTACACCTTC
v_call: TRBV25-1; d_call: TRBD1; clone_size: NA; j_call: TRBJ1-2; cdr3_aa: CASSTTGQGNGYTF; cdr3_nt: TGTGCCAGCAGTACTACTGGACAGGGGAATGGCTACACCTTC
v_call: TRBV27; d_call: NA; clone_size: few; j_call: TRBJ1-6; cdr3_aa: CASSLEGVGNSPLHF; cdr3_nt: TGTGCCAGCAGTTTAGAAGGGGTCGGTAATTCACCCCTCCACTTT
v_call: TRBV5-1; d_call: NA; clone_size: NA; j_call: TRBJ2-7; cdr3_aa: CASSFAQGPYEQYF; cdr3_nt: TGCGCCAGCAGCTTTGCACAGGGACCCTACGAGCAGTACTTC
v_call: TRBV5-1; d_call: NA; clone_size: NA; j_call: TRBJ2-7; cdr3_aa: CASSSASDQGEQYF; cdr3_nt: TGCGCCAGCAGCTCCGCCTCGGACCAGGGGGAGCAGTACTTC
v_call: TRBV19; d_call: NA; clone_size: NA; j_call: TRBJ1-5; cdr3_aa: CASSIRVSNQPQHF; cdr3_nt: TGTGCCAGTAGTATCAGGGTGAGCAATCAGCCCCAGCATTTT
v_call: TRBV12-5; d_call: NA; clone_size: few; j_call: TRBJ1-1; cdr3_aa: CASGLHMNTEAFF; cdr3_nt: TGTGCTAGTGGGTTACACATGAACACTGAAGCTTTCTTT
v_call: TRBV2; d_call: TRBD1; clone_size: NA; j_call: TRBJ2-7; cdr3_aa: CASSSQGDSYEQYF; cdr3_nt: TGTGCCAGCAGTAGTCAGGGGGACTCCTACGAGCAGTACTTC
v_call: TRBV7-3; d_call: TRBD1; clone_size: NA; j_call: TRBJ2-1; cdr3_aa: CASSPTGEDYNEQFF; cdr3_nt: TGTGCCAGCAGCCCGACAGGGGAGGACTACAATGAGCAGTTCTTC
v_call: TRBV4-1; d_call: TRBD1; clone_size: NA; j_call: TRBJ2-1; cdr3_aa: CASSPTGGSYNEQFF; cdr3_nt: TGCGCCAGCAGTCCGACAGGGGGGTCCTACAATGAGCAGTTCTTC
v_call: TRBV6-6; d_call: NA; clone_size: NA; j_call: TRBJ1-3; cdr3_aa: CASSLDTGNTIYF; cdr3_nt: TGTGCCAGCAGCCTCGACACTGGAAACACCATATATTTT
v_call: TRBV19; d_call: TRBD2; clone_size: NA; j_call: TRBJ2-3; cdr3_aa: CASGLAGTDTQYF; cdr3_nt: TGTGCCAGCGGACTAGCGGGGACAGATACGCAGTATTTT
v_call: TRBV5-1; d_call: NA; clone_size: NA; j_call: TRBJ1-3; cdr3_aa: CASSSMGLQEGNTIYF; cdr3_nt: TGCGCCAGCAGCTCCATGGGACTCCAGGAAGGAAACACCATATATTTT
v_call: TRBV9; d_call: NA; clone_size: NA; j_call: TRBJ1-2; cdr3_aa: CASTRGSYGYTF; cdr3_nt: TGTGCCAGCACCCGGGGGTCCTATGGCTACACCTTC
v_call: TRBV6-5; d_call: TRBD1; clone_size: NA; j_call: TRBJ1-2; cdr3_aa: CASSSQGAGNYGYTF; cdr3_nt: TGTGCCAGCAGTTCTCAGGGGGCGGGGAACTATGGCTACACCTTC
v_call: TRBV4-1; d_call: NA; clone_size: NA; j_call: TRBJ2-1; cdr3_aa: CASSQEWGRMEQFF; cdr3_nt: TGCGCCAGCAGCCAAGAATGGGGGCGTATGGAGCAGTTCTTC
v_call: TRBV7-2; d_call: NA; clone_size: once; j_call: TRBJ1-2; cdr3_aa: CASSSRYTVGYTF; cdr3_nt: TGTGCCAGCAGCTCACGATATACGGTTGGCTACACCTTC
v_call: TRBV9; d_call: NA; clone_size: NA; j_call: TRBJ1-4; cdr3_aa: CASSRRGTVNEKLFF; cdr3_nt: TGTGCCAGCAGCCGACGGGGGACCGTTAATGAAAAACTGTTTTTT
v_call: TRBV2; d_call: NA; clone_size: NA; j_call: TRBJ1-2; cdr3_aa: CASSESRVRGYTF; cdr3_nt: TGTGCCAGCAGTGAAAGCAGGGTGAGGGGCTACACCTTC
v_call: TRBV6-1; d_call: NA; clone_size: NA; j_call: TRBJ2-5; cdr3_aa: CASSEEAGGQETQYF; cdr3_nt: TGTGCCAGCAGTGAAGAGGCCGGGGGCCAAGAGACCCAGTACTTC
v_call: TRBV6-1; d_call: NA; clone_size: NA; j_call: TRBJ2-7; cdr3_aa: CASTPGLTRAEQYF; cdr3_nt: TGTGCCAGCACTCCTGGACTAACGAGGGCCGAGCAGTACTTC
v_call: TRBV7-3; d_call: TRBD2; clone_size: NA; j_call: TRBJ2-1; cdr3_aa: CASSLTTGGYNEQFF; cdr3_nt: TGTGCCAGCAGCTTAACGACGGGGGGTTACAATGAGCAGTTCTTC
v_call: TRBV5-1; d_call: TRBD2; clone_size: NA; j_call: TRBJ2-3; cdr3_aa: CASSLELAGSDTQYF; cdr3_nt: TGCGCCAGCAGCTTGGAACTAGCGGGGTCAGATACGCAGTATTTT
v_call: TRBV7-3; d_call: TRBD1; clone_size: NA; j_call: TRBJ2-2; cdr3_aa: CASREAWTGEAPERTGELFF; cdr3_nt: TGTGCCAGTCGGGAGGCGTGGACAGGGGAAGCCCCTGAACGCACCGGGGAGCTGTTTTTT
v_call: TRBV2; d_call: NA; clone_size: few; j_call: TRBJ1-5; cdr3_aa: CASSAQPGQPQHF; cdr3_nt: TGTGCCAGCAGTGCACAGCCAGGTCAGCCCCAGCATTTT
v_call: TRBV28; d_call: TRBD1; clone_size: NA; j_call: TRBJ2-3; cdr3_aa: CASSLGGRGHFTDTQYF; cdr3_nt: TGTGCCAGCAGTTTAGGGGGAAGGGGGCATTTCACAGATACGCAGTATTTT
v_call: TRBV6-1; d_call: NA; clone_size: NA; j_call: TRBJ1-1; cdr3_aa: CASSEILAVPEAFF; cdr3_nt: TGTGCCAGCAGTGAAATCTTGGCAGTCCCTGAAGCTTTCTTT
v_call: TRBV5-6; d_call: NA; clone_size: NA; j_call: TRBJ1-2; cdr3_aa: CASSFYGRLLNYGYTF; cdr3_nt: TGTGCCAGCAGCTTCTACGGCAGGTTGCTAAACTATGGCTACACCTTC
v_call: TRBV29-1; d_call: NA; clone_size: NA; j_call: TRBJ2-3; cdr3_aa: CSVQTGKRDTQYF; cdr3_nt: TGCAGCGTCCAGACAGGCAAAAGAGATACGCAGTATTTT
v_call: TRBV5-4; d_call: TRBD1; clone_size: NA; j_call: TRBJ1-1; cdr3_aa: CASSLGRGNLNTEAFF; cdr3_nt: TGTGCCAGCAGCTTGGGCAGGGGGAATTTAAACACTGAAGCTTTCTTT
v_call: TRBV9; d_call: TRBD1; clone_size: NA; j_call: TRBJ2-5; cdr3_aa: CASSPTGSGETQYF; cdr3_nt: TGTGCCAGCAGCCCGACAGGGAGCGGAGAGACCCAGTACTTC
v_call: TRBV5-1; d_call: NA; clone_size: NA; j_call: TRBJ2-2; cdr3_aa: CASGPRGGELFF; cdr3_nt: TGCGCCAGCGGACCTCGGGGCGGGGAGCTGTTTTTT
v_call: TRBV6-4; d_call: TRBD2; clone_size: NA; j_call: TRBJ2-2; cdr3_aa: CASSALAGVSGELFF; cdr3_nt: TGTGCCAGCAGTGCGCTAGCGGGGGTATCTGGGGAGCTGTTTTTT
v_call: TRBV6-1; d_call: TRBD1; clone_size: few; j_call: TRBJ1-4; cdr3_aa: CASSEEDRGSEKLFF; cdr3_nt: TGTGCCAGCAGTGAAGAGGACAGGGGTAGTGAAAAACTGTTTTTT
v_call: TRBV5-4; d_call: TRBD1; clone_size: NA; j_call: TRBJ1-6; cdr3_aa: CASSFDRANSPLHF; cdr3_nt: TGTGCCAGCAGCTTCGACAGGGCTAATTCACCCCTCCACTTT
v_call: TRBV4-1; d_call: NA; clone_size: once; j_call: TRBJ1-2; cdr3_aa: CASTSRGRTGGYTF; cdr3_nt: TGCGCCAGCACCTCCAGGGGTCGGACGGGAGGCTACACCTTC
v_call: TRBV27; d_call: NA; clone_size: NA; j_call: TRBJ1-4; cdr3_aa: CASTRAGAGEKLFF; cdr3_nt: TGTGCCAGTACTCGGGCGGGGGCAGGTGAAAAACTGTTTTTT
v_call: TRBV9; d_call: TRBD1; clone_size: NA; j_call: TRBJ2-5; cdr3_aa: CASSARTGTETQYF; cdr3_nt: TGTGCCAGCAGCGCAAGGACAGGGACGGAGACCCAGTACTTC
v_call: TRBV5-1; d_call: TRBD1; clone_size: NA; j_call: TRBJ2-2; cdr3_aa: CASSVQGQTGELFF; cdr3_nt: TGCGCCAGCAGCGTACAGGGGCAGACCGGGGAGCTGTTTTTT
v_call: TRBV7-3; d_call: NA; clone_size: NA; j_call: TRBJ1-4; cdr3_aa: CASSLTSHEKLFF; cdr3_nt: TGTGCCAGCAGCTTAACCTCCCATGAAAAACTGTTTTTT
v_call: TRBV4-3; d_call: NA; clone_size: NA; j_call: TRBJ1-2; cdr3_aa: CASSQEWRGPYGYTF; cdr3_nt: TGCGCCAGCAGCCAAGAGTGGAGGGGCCCCTATGGCTACACCTTC
v_call: TRBV7-2; d_call: NA; clone_size: NA; j_call: TRBJ2-2; cdr3_aa: CASSSDRSAGELFF; cdr3_nt: TGTGCCAGCAGCTCGGACAGATCGGCCGGGGAGCTGTTTTTT
v_call: TRBV6-6; d_call: NA; clone_size: NA; j_call: TRBJ2-5; cdr3_aa: CASSYGTTTPQYF; cdr3_nt: TGTGCCAGCAGTTACGGGACAACCACCCCCCAGTACTTC
v_call: TRBV6-1; d_call: TRBD1; clone_size: few; j_call: TRBJ1-2; cdr3_aa: CASSEAWTGDVTYGYTF; cdr3_nt: TGTGCCAGCAGTGAAGCGTGGACAGGGGACGTTACCTATGGCTACACCTTC
v_call: TRBV15; d_call: TRBD1; clone_size: NA; j_call: TRBJ1-2; cdr3_aa: CATSRGEGGVHGYTF; cdr3_nt: TGTGCCACCAGCAGAGGAGAAGGGGGCGTACATGGCTACACCTTC